The rows below give T cell receptor beta chains drawn from one sample of a study of naive and memory T cell subsets. TCRdb analysed the 5' RACE reads with MiXCR anew, one entry per CDR3 protein. The sample lists 50,000 or so distinct CDR3 sequences, roughly 6.7% occurring once. The receptors here all came from a male donor in good health. Each CDR3 is given with its conserved first and last residue. The D gene is left open where the match is weak. Some rows mark clone size as missing; the rest say once, few, many or name a class of expanded clone.

j_call,clone_size,v_call,d_call,cdr3_aa,cdr3_nt
TRBJ1-3,many,TRBV6-5,NA,CASRRPGGHSGNTIYF,TGTGCCAGCAGGCGCCCCGGGGGCCATTCTGGAAACACCATATATTTT
TRBJ2-1,few,TRBV6-2/TRBV6-3,TRBD2,CASSYLGLAVGSSYNEQFF,TGTGCCAGCAGTTATCTGGGACTAGCGGTTGGAAGCTCCTACAATGAGCAGTTCTTC
TRBJ2-1,NA,TRBV29-1,NA,CSVDWGREQFF,TGCAGCGTTGACTGGGGTCGCGAGCAGTTCTTC
TRBJ2-5,NA,TRBV20-1,TRBD2,CSAKRLTGLAGPQETQYF,TGCAGTGCTAAACGGCTAACGGGACTAGCGGGACCACAAGAGACCCAGTACTTC
TRBJ2-7,NA,TRBV7-8,TRBD1,CASSPEGRGFYEQYF,TGTGCCAGCAGCCCCGAGGGCAGGGGGTTTTACGAGCAGTACTTC
TRBJ2-3,NA,TRBV29-1,NA,CSVPEFTDTQYF,TGCAGCGTCCCAGAGTTCACAGATACGCAGTATTTT
TRBJ1-5,many,TRBV20-1,NA,CSARFPTGPNQPQHF,TGCAGTGCTAGATTCCCCACTGGGCCCAATCAGCCCCAGCATTTT
TRBJ2-3,few,TRBV5-1,TRBD1,CASSQPRGRTDTQYF,TGCGCCAGCAGCCAGCCCAGGGGGCGCACAGATACGCAGTATTTT
TRBJ2-2,few,TRBV6-2/TRBV6-3,TRBD1,CASKRQGVHTGELFF,TGTGCCAGCAAACGACAGGGAGTCCACACCGGGGAGCTGTTTTTT
TRBJ2-7,many,TRBV11-2,TRBD2,CASSAHRGGGLEQYF,TGTGCCAGCAGCGCCCACCGGGGCGGGGGGCTCGAGCAGTACTTC
TRBJ2-7,many,TRBV6-1,NA,CASSEGSRSSYEQYF,TGTGCCAGCAGTGAAGGTTCCAGGTCTTCCTACGAGCAGTACTTC
TRBJ1-1,many,TRBV29-1,TRBD1,CSVRTGMNTEAFF,TGCAGCGTCCGGACAGGGATGAACACTGAAGCTTTCTTT
TRBJ1-1,NA,TRBV19,TRBD1,CATTSSGTGFEAFF,TGTGCCACAACCTCCTCCGGGACAGGGTTTGAAGCTTTCTTT
TRBJ2-7,many,TRBV2,NA,CASRETLAAMRYEQYF,TGTGCCAGCAGGGAGACCCTGGCGGCCATGCGTTACGAGCAGTACTTC
TRBJ2-1,NA,TRBV4-1,NA,CASSQKTGSYNEQFF,TGCGCCAGCAGCCAAAAAACAGGGTCCTACAATGAGCAGTTCTTC
TRBJ1-4,many,TRBV10-3,NA,CAISEEVRTNEKLFF,TGTGCCATCAGTGAGGAAGTGAGAACTAATGAAAAACTGTTTTTT
TRBJ1-2,many,TRBV12-3/TRBV12-4,NA,CASSFLQGGGYTF,TGTGCCAGCAGTTTCCTACAGGGTGGAGGCTACACCTTC
TRBJ1-1,many,TRBV27,NA,CASSFTGSNTEAFF,TGTGCCAGCAGTTTTACAGGCTCCAACACTGAAGCTTTCTTT
TRBJ2-2,few,TRBV19,NA,CASRDTGELFF,TGTGCCAGTAGGGACACCGGGGAGCTGTTTTTT
TRBJ2-1,many,TRBV7-8,TRBD2,CASSLLAGSDDEQFF,TGTGCCAGCAGCCTACTAGCGGGAAGCGATGATGAGCAGTTCTTC
TRBJ1-2,NA,TRBV6-1,NA,CASTGRERGYTF,TGTGCCAGCACTGGAAGGGAGCGTGGCTACACCTTC
TRBJ2-1,NA,TRBV2,TRBD2,CAGGTSLNGGNEQFF,TGTGCCGGGGGGACTAGCTTAAATGGGGGCAATGAGCAGTTCTTC
TRBJ1-1,NA,TRBV4-1,TRBD1,CASSQEWDRGTEAFF,TGCGCCAGCAGCCAAGAATGGGACAGGGGGACTGAAGCTTTCTTT
TRBJ2-5,many,TRBV7-9,NA,CASSPPKGNLQETQYF,TGTGCCAGCAGCCCGCCAAAGGGGAATCTACAAGAGACCCAGTACTTC
TRBJ2-7,many,TRBV6-6,NA,CASSQGPHISYEQYF,TGTGCCAGCAGCCAGGGACCCCACATCTCCTACGAGCAGTACTTC
TRBJ2-7,few,TRBV12-3/TRBV12-4,TRBD1,CASSLDVQGAYEQYF,TGTGCCAGCAGTTTAGACGTTCAGGGGGCCTACGAGCAGTACTTC
TRBJ2-5,many,TRBV29-1,NA,CSVGGETQYF,TGCAGCGTTGGGGGCGAGACCCAGTACTTC
TRBJ2-2,few,TRBV27,NA,CASKFVGTTGELFF,TGTGCCAGCAAATTCGTGGGAACCACCGGGGAGCTGTTTTTT
TRBJ2-5,many,TRBV7-9,NA,CASSLTWPAGQETQYF,TGTGCCAGCAGCTTAACGTGGCCCGCCGGACAAGAGACCCAGTACTTC
TRBJ2-7,many,TRBV18,TRBD2,CASSPAGGDYEQYF,TGTGCCAGCTCACCTGCCGGGGGGGACTACGAGCAGTACTTC
TRBJ2-1,many,TRBV12-3/TRBV12-4,NA,CASSFAPSSYNEQFF,TGTGCCAGCAGTTTTGCCCCGAGCTCCTACAATGAGCAGTTCTTC
TRBJ2-7,few,TRBV4-1,NA,CASSQEGGDGYEQYF,TGCGCCAGCAGCCAAGAAGGCGGCGATGGGTACGAGCAGTACTTC
TRBJ2-1,few,TRBV12-3/TRBV12-4,TRBD2,CASSLFGTSGGSSYNEQFF,TGTGCCAGCAGTTTGTTCGGGACTAGCGGGGGGTCCTCCTACAATGAGCAGTTCTTC
TRBJ1-5,NA,TRBV20-1,NA,CSARAGDRNQPQHF,TGCAGTGCTAGAGCAGGGGATCGCAATCAGCCCCAGCATTTT
TRBJ1-5,few,TRBV30,TRBD1,CAWGGQGVQPQHF,TGTGCCTGGGGGGGACAGGGAGTACAGCCCCAGCATTTT
TRBJ2-3,NA,TRBV7-9,NA,CASSLPQGTDTQYF,TGTGCCAGCAGCTTACCCCAGGGGACAGATACGCAGTATTTT
TRBJ1-6,few,TRBV6-5,NA,CASSTHPNSPLHF,TGTGCCAGCAGTACCCACCCTAATTCACCCCTCCACTTT
TRBJ1-2,many,TRBV19,TRBD1,CASSTEVGPGQGIYGYTF,TGTGCCAGTAGTACCGAGGTGGGACCGGGACAGGGGATCTATGGCTACACCTTC
TRBJ1-1,many,TRBV6-6,TRBD1,CASSYGSIEGAPLNTEAFF,TGTGCCAGCAGTTACGGGTCAATTGAGGGGGCGCCCTTGAACACTGAAGCTTTCTTT
TRBJ2-1,NA,TRBV30,TRBD2,CAWSARLAGNYNEQFF,TGTGCCTGGAGTGCCCGACTAGCGGGCAACTACAATGAGCAGTTCTTC